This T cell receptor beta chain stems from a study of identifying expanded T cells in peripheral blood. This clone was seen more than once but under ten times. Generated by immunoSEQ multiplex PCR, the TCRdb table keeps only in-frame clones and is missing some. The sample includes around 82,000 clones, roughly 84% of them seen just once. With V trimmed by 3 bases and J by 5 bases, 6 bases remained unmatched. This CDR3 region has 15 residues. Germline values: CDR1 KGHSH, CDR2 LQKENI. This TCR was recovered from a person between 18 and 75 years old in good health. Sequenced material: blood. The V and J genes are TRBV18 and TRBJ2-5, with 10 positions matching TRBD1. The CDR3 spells CASSPTGGYKETQYF. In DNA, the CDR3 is TGTGCCAGCTCACCGACAGGGGGCTATAAGGAGACCCAGTACTTC.